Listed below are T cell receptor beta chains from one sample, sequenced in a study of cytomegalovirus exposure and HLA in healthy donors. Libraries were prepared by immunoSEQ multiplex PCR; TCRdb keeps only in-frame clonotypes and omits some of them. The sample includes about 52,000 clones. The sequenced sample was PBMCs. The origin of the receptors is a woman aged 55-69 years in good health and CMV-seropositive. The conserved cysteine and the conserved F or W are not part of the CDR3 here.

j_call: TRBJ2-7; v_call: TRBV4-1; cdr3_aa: ASSPRQGNAYEQY
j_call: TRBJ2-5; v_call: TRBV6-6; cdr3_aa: ASGFGGAGETQY
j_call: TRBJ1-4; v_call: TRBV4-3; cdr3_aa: ASSQEGTGGEKLF
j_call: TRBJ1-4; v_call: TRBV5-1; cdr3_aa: ASRDTGATNEKLF
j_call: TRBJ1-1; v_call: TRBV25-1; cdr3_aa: ASSEYVPGGRTEAF
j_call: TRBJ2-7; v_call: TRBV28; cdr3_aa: ASSLSGGASYEQY
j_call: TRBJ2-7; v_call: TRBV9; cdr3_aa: ASSADYEQY
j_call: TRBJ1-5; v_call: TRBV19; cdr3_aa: ASSPQDSNQPQH
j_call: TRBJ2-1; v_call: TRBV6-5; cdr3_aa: ASSEIGGRQF
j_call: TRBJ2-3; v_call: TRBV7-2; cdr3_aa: ASSPLRESDTQY
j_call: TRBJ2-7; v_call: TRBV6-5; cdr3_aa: ASSSNRYEQY
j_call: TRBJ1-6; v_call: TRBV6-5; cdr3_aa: ASRRTDYNSPLH
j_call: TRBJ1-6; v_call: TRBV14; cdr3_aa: ASSPTRGSTPLH
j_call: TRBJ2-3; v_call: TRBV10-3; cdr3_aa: AIRALAGGTDTQY
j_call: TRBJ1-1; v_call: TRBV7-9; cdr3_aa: ASSFSAGGGTEAF
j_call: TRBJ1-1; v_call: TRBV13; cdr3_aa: ASSLGSGGWGTEAF
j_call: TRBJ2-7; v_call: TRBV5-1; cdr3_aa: ASSQGLEQY
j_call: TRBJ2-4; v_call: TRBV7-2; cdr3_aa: ASSAQLAGGFQNIQY
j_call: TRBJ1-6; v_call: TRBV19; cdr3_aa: ASSIGDLASPLH
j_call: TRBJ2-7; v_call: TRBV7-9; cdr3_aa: ASSLEGRGREQY
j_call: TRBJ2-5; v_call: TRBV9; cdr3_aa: ASSAPGQGREQY
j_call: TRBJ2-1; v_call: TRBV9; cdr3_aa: ASSARLAGDSNEQF
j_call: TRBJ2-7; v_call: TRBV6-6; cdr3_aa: ASTSVSAYEQY
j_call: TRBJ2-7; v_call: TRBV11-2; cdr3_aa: ASSLDRGDILY
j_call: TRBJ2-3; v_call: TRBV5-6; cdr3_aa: ASSFDRVTDTQY
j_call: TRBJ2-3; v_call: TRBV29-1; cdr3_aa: SVEGPIGGGGPPDTQY
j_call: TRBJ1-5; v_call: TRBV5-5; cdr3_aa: ASSLAQDYSNQPQH
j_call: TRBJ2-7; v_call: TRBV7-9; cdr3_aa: ASSLPGFEYEQY
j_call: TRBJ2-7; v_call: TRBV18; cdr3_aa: ASSRLAGGPASLYEQY
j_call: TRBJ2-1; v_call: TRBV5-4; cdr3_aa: ASSYGGDRNEQF
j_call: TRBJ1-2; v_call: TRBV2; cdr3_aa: AHLGQGGDNYGYT
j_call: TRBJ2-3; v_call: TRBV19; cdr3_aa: ASSLAGTGGQGQY
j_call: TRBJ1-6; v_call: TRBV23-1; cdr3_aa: ASSPQRPDSPLH
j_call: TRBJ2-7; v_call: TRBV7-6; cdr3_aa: ASSLVGGKTPYEQY
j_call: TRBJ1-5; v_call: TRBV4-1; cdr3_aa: ASSQGGEVRQPQH
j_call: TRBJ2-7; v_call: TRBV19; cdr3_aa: ASSPTGGAYEQY
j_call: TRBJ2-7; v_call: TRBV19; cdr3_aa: ASSTQGPGEQY
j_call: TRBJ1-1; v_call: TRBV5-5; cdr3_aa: ASSPRGPLDTEAF
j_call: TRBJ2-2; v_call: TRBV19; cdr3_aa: ASSGDRPQQYGELF
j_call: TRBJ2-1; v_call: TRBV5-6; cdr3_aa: ASSLEGGVLHEQF